Shown below are 8 T cell receptor beta chains from a single sample sequenced in a study of blood T cell repertoires in COVID-19. Data came from immunoSEQ multiplex PCR; TCRdb stores just in-frame clones and leaves some out. Found here are 30,000 to 35,000 clones, approximately 80% of them singletons; the top ten hold 7.4%. Sequenced: peripheral blood. These receptors were obtained from an older woman with acute or convalescent COVID-19.

This chain joins TRBV9 and TRBJ2-2; no reliable D call. The CDR3 has 14 residues. The germline V gene has CDR1 SGDLS and CDR2 YYNGEE. V lost 4 bases and J 1 base, leaving 8 bases between the germline ends. CDR3: CASSKLLNTGELFF. The DNA of the CDR3 is TGTGCCAGCAGCAAGCTCCTGAACACCGGGGAGCTGTTTTTT.

The chain combines TRBV7-9 with TRBJ2-7; maybe TRBD2 (5 bases). V gave up 3 bases and J gave up 5 bases, with 8 bases separating them. The CDR3 length is 12 residues. The germline V gene has CDR1 SEHNR and CDR2 FQNEAQ (reference sequence). The CDR3 protein is CASSFGLHEQYF. CDR3 nucleotide sequence: TGTGCCAGCAGCTTTGGACTCCACGAGCAGTACTTC.

The table lists this clone with a count of one. The rearrangement links TRBV6-6 to TRBJ1-5; D is undetermined. This CDR3 is 14 amino acids long. Germline values: CDR1 MNHNY, CDR2 SVGAGI (reference sequence). Deletions cut 2 bases from V and 3 bases from J, with 8 bases between. CDR3 region: CASSYPEDNQPQHF. The CDR3 DNA follows: TGTGCCAGCAGTTACCCCGAGGACAATCAGCCCCAGCATTTT.

The chain has TRBV6-6 and TRBJ1-2; 10 bases fit TRBD1. CDR1 and CDR2 from the germline V gene are MNHNY and SVGAGI (reference sequence). The CDR3 has 14 residues. V lost 5 bases and J lost 6; bases outside the gene matches: 6. The CDR3 sequence is CASSKTGGNNGYTF. The CDR3 DNA reads TGTGCCAGCAGTAAGACAGGGGGCAATAATGGCTACACCTTC.

The gene calls are TRBV6-5 and TRBJ2-5, with 10 bases aligning to TRBD1. The trim removed 6 bases at V and 6 bases at J, leaving 10 bases unmatched. The V gene's germline CDR1 is MNHEY and CDR2 SVGAGI. This CDR3 is built from 15 residues. CDR3 protein: CASRAGTGAWKTQYF. In DNA form, the CDR3 reads TGTGCCAGCAGGGCCGGGACAGGGGCTTGGAAGACCCAGTACTTC.

This chain joins TRBV29-1 and TRBJ2-1; D may be TRBD1 (5 bases). Germline CDR1 reads SQVTM; CDR2 reads ANQGSEA. This CDR3 region has 11 residues. V was cut by 5 bases and J by 9 bases, with 11 bases left in between. CDR3 region: CSVQQATEQFF. The CDR3, as DNA: TGCAGCGTTCAACAGGCGACTGAGCAGTTCTTC.

CDR3 bases: TGTGCCAGCTCGCCTCGGGGGTTTGGCTACACCTTC. This codes for CASSPRGFGYTF. The V gene is TRBV28, the J gene TRBJ1-2; a possible D gene is TRBD1 (5 bases). The CDR3 has 12 amino acids. Trimming pared 8 bases from V and 7 bases from J, leaving 14 bases between. Per the germline V gene, CDR1 is MDHEN and CDR2 is SYDVKM.

CDR3 amino acids: CASSLSGSLYNEQFF. CDR3 nucleotides: TGCGCCAGCAGCTTGAGCGGGTCACTCTACAATGAGCAGTTCTTC. The rearrangement joins TRBV5-1 to TRBJ2-1, with a weak D call TRBD2 (6 bases). There are 15 residues in the CDR3. Trimming stripped 1 base from V and 3 bases from J, with 11 bases between. Germline CDR1 SGHRS, CDR2 YFSETQ.